This entry features one T cell receptor beta chain sequence. What it binds is not known. The donors were part of the validation cohort, which consisted of under 150 subjects and was separate from the first cohort of 666 subjects. This CDR3 contains 15 residues. Germline-derived CDR1 and CDR2 are SNHLY and FYNNEI. The V gene end was trimmed by 3 bases and the J gene end by 4 bases; junction bases not matched to a gene: 3. The data derive from a study of cytomegalovirus exposure and HLA in healthy donors. Study observations and caveats: Later, an analysis found that TCR clusters from the first cohort tended to co-occur in the roughly 110 validation repertoires. The authors enumerated around 150 TCR beta chains as linked to cytomegalovirus. According to reports, the classifier identified cytomegalovirus status with high specificity and sensitivity.

Here immunoSEQ multiplex PCR was the method, and the copy in TCRdb shows in-frame clones only, minus some. The profile shows about 74,000 clones, approximately 95% of them singletons. The clonotype comes from a man aged 18 to 30 in good health and CMV-seropositive. The sequencing sample was made of PBMCs. The genes are TRBV2 and TRBJ2-5; 12 bases agree with TRBD2. In DNA form, the CDR3 reads TGTGCCAGCAGTGATAGACTAGCGGGAGTAGAGACCCAGTACTTC. This codes for CASSDRLAGVETQYF.